What follows is one T cell receptor (beta chain) and its context. These data belong to a study of chemoradiotherapy in HPV16-positive cancers. Profiled with immunoSEQ multiplex PCR; TCRdb holds only in-frame clones, not every one. This repertoire shows 810 or so clones, about four fifths found once; its top ten account for roughly 15%. Repeated repertoire sampling spanned the course of chemoradiotherapy. The germline gives CDR1 SNHLY, CDR2 FYNNEI. This CDR3 comprises 12 residues. Losses at the gene ends were 5 bases for V and 5 bases for J; bases not matched to a gene: 3. This receptor was taken from a human donor with HPV-associated anogenital cancer. V usage is TRBV2 and J usage is TRBJ2-7; 7 bases map to TRBD1. Sequences were derived from tumor tissue, sampled from a patient who underwent chemoradiotherapy. The CDR3 region is CASSSGQDEQYF. The CDR3 bases are TGTGCCAGCAGTTCCGGACAGGACGAGCAGTACTTC.